These 27 T cell receptor beta chains share one sample of origin, sequenced in a study of sequential checkpoint blockade in melanoma. Treatment noted: randomized to nivolumab then ipilimumab (arm A) or the reverse (arm B). TCRdb's table, derived via immunoSEQ multiplex PCR, lists solely in-frame clones and lacks some. The table records about 20,000 clones, roughly four fifths of them present only once. The source material was CD8+ T cells sorted from blood (inferred from file names), sampled from a patient given nivolumab and ipilimumab in sequence. The receptors were sampled from a human donor with melanoma.

In its sample, this clone was seen once. J is TRBJ2-1 and V is TRBV9, with 12 bases fitting TRBD2. The V gene end was trimmed by 4 bases and the J gene end by 12 bases; junction bases not matched to a gene: 11. CDR3 length: 15 residues. Germline CDR1 SGDLS, CDR2 YYNGEE. The CDR3 region is CASSPRLAGDRRQFF. The CDR3, as DNA: TGTGCCAGCAGCCCCCGACTAGCGGGGGACCGACGGCAGTTCTTC.

This chain joins TRBV29-1 and TRBJ1-2, with 8 bases aligning to TRBD1. J lost 0 bases, V lost 5 bases, and 5 bases had no gene match. The CDR3 has 14 amino acids. CDR1 and CDR2 (germline): SQVTM, ANQGSEA. CDR3 nucleotides: TGCAGCGTTCCGGGACAGGATTCTAACTATGGCTACACCTTC. Protein sequence: CSVPGQDSNYGYTF.

The gene calls are TRBV4-1 and TRBJ2-7; 10 nucleotides align to TRBD2. The CDR3 contains 14 residues. V shed 2 bases, J shed 5 bases, and the junction held 3 bases outside the gene matches. Germline V gene data show CDR1 as MGHRA and CDR2 as YSYEKL. The CDR3 is CASSQPTSGDEQYF. CDR3 bases: TGCGCCAGCAGCCAACCAACTAGCGGGGACGAGCAGTACTTC.

V gene TRBV6-5 combines with J gene TRBJ2-2; TRBD1 matches 9 bases. Looked up from germline, CDR1 is MNHEY and CDR2 is SVGAGI. V was pared by 6 bases and J by 5 bases, with 7 bases of the junction left unmatched. The CDR3 is 15 residues long. CDR3 bases: TGTGCCAGCAGGCAACAGGGGGCACGAACCGGGGAGCTGTTTTTT. Encoded protein: CASRQQGARTGELFF.

The rearrangement joins TRBV4-1 to TRBJ2-1, with 7 bases that match TRBD2. J was trimmed by 8 bases and V by 3 bases; bases with no gene match: 10. Germline values: CDR1 MGHRA, CDR2 YSYEKL. The CDR3 extends over 15 amino acids. CDR3 DNA sequence: TGCGCCAGCAGCCAGTTCGCGGGGGAGGGGTATGAGCAGTTCTTC. It is translated as CASSQFAGEGYEQFF.

V and J are TRBV28 and TRBJ1-1; D not certain. Germline CDR1 and CDR2: MDHEN and SYDVKM. This CDR3 is built from 13 residues. V lost 5 bases and J 2 bases, leaving 9 bases between the germline ends. CDR3 DNA: TGTGCCAGCAGTGCCCCCAGAAACACTGAAGCTTTCTTT. Protein: CASSAPRNTEAFF.

This clone was detected only a few times. The V gene is TRBV4-3, the J gene TRBJ2-7; 8 bases align to TRBD2. J gave up 4 bases and V 1 base, and 6 bases lay outside the gene matches. Germline loops: CDR1 LGHNA, CDR2 YSLEER. CDR3 length: 15 residues. The CDR3 loop reads CASSQGPGGAYEQYF. Here the CDR3 DNA reads TGCGCCAGCAGCCAAGGTCCCGGGGGGGCTTACGAGCAGTACTTC.

This clone was picked up one time. The rearrangement links TRBV27 to TRBJ2-1, with 10 positions matching TRBD1. The J segment lost 7 bases and the V segment lost 4 bases, leaving 10 bases of the junction unmatched. In germline, CDR1 is MNHEY, CDR2 SMNVEV (reference sequence). The CDR3 contains 16 residues. CDR3 bases: TGTGCCAGCAGTTCAGTCATTGGGACAGGGGTAAATGAGCAGTTCTTC. This translates into CASSSVIGTGVNEQFF.

The J gene is TRBJ2-7, the V gene TRBV28, with 7 positions matching TRBD1. V shed 3 bases and J 5 bases; nucleotides not matched to a gene: 7. CDR3 length: 14 amino acids. Germline lookup yields CDR1 MDHEN and CDR2 SYDVKM. The CDR3 protein is CASSFRTGVDEQYF. Here the CDR3 DNA reads TGTGCCAGCAGTTTTCGGACAGGAGTTGACGAGCAGTACTTC.

The chain is built from TRBV4-3 and TRBJ2-7; 7 nucleotides match TRBD2. V lost 2 bases and J lost 0; bases outside the gene matches: 7. The CDR3 totals 16 residues. The germline gives CDR1 LGHNA, CDR2 YSLEER. The CDR3 bases are TGCGCCAGCAGCCAATTAGCGGGCTTAAGCTCCTACGAGCAGTACTTC. Protein product: CASSQLAGLSSYEQYF.

V gene TRBV18 combines with J gene TRBJ2-5; 10 positions match TRBD2. CDR1 and CDR2 (germline): KGHSH, LQKENI. The V gene end was trimmed by 5 bases and the J gene end by 0 bases; junction bases not matched to a gene: 12. The CDR3 contains 18 residues. The CDR3 sequence is CASSTGATSGAHQETQYF. Here the CDR3 DNA reads TGTGCCAGCTCAACAGGGGCCACTAGCGGGGCTCACCAAGAGACCCAGTACTTC.

The chain carries TRBV20-1 and TRBJ2-1; D not certain. The V gene lost 3 bases and the J gene lost 8 bases, with 8 bases spanning the gap. This CDR3 is built from 11 residues. Germline loops: CDR1 DFQATT, CDR2 SNEGSKA (reference sequence). CDR3 in DNA: TGCAGTGCTAGGGGCTTGTATGAGCAGTTCTTC. Translating gives CSARGLYEQFF.

The chain recombines TRBV6-5 with TRBJ2-5; D perhaps matches TRBD1 (6 bases). The CDR3 consists of 15 residues. Trimming removed 0 bases from V and 5 bases from J, with 13 bases in between. CDR1 is MNHEY and CDR2 is SVGAGI in the germline V gene. The CDR3 DNA reads TGTGCCAGCAGTTACTCGAATCAGGGGCGGGAGACCCAGTACTTC. The encoded protein is CASSYSNQGRETQYF.

A few counts support this clone. The chain joins TRBV28 to TRBJ1-5; D is possibly TRBD1 (6 bases). V was clipped by 6 bases and J by 2 bases, with 11 bases between them. CDR1 is MDHEN and CDR2 is SYDVKM in the germline V gene. CDR3 length equals 14 residues. Written as DNA, the CDR3 is TGTGCCAGCAGCAACAGGGATGGCAATCAGCCCCAGCATTTT. Translating it yields CASSNRDGNQPQHF.

This clone has a single count. The chain joins TRBV6-1 to TRBJ2-2; TRBD2 matches at 7 bases. Germline values: CDR1 MNHNS, CDR2 SASEGT. The length of the CDR3 is 17 residues. The junction had 15 bases not matched to a gene; V was cut back by 7 bases and J by 4 bases. CDR3 region: CASNEGSWRGSTGELFF. DNA for the CDR3: TGTGCCAGCAATGAGGGGTCTTGGCGGGGGAGCACCGGGGAGCTGTTTTTT.

A single count supports this clone. The chain has TRBV5-3 and TRBJ2-1; perhaps TRBD2 as D (6 bases). TRBV5-3 is an ORF; its function is uncertain. With 3 bases removed from V and 3 bases from J, the gap between germline ends came to 13 bases. CDR3 length equals 15 residues. CDR3 amino acids: CARSWRRVRYNEQFF. The CDR3 coding sequence is TGTGCCAGAAGCTGGAGGAGGGTTCGCTACAATGAGCAGTTCTTC.

As concerns this clone: A junction boundary mismatches the germline segment, possibly from a read error. Different DNA sequences within this sample yield the same CDR3. The genes are TRBV29-1 and TRBJ1-2; tentative D call: TRBD1 (5 bases). Germline-derived CDR1 and CDR2 are SQVTM and ANQGSEA. The CDR3 runs to 13 residues. CDR3 region: CSVDGFRDYGYTF. DNA for the CDR3: TGCAGCGTTGATGGATTCAGGGACTATGGCTATACCTTC.

The V gene is TRBV4-2, the J gene TRBJ1-2; D may be TRBD1 (6 bases). The CDR3 is 16 residues long. Trimming took 3 bases from V and 5 from J, leaving 19 bases between them. Germline CDR1 and CDR2: LGHNA and YNFKEQ. Written as DNA, the CDR3 is TGTGCCAGCAGCCAGGCGCTTCAGGGGCTCAGGTATGGCTACACCTTC. The encoded protein is CASSQALQGLRYGYTF.

This chain links TRBV14 with TRBJ1-2; unclear D gene. The CDR3 covers 13 residues. Germline CDR1 reads SGHDN; CDR2 reads FVKESK. Trimming took 3 bases from V and 1 from J, leaving 6 bases between them. The CDR3 reads CASSHTGNYGYTF. Here the CDR3 DNA reads TGTGCCAGCAGCCATACTGGTAACTATGGCTACACCTTC.

The rearrangement joins TRBV7-2 to TRBJ1-4; tentative D call: TRBD1 (5 bases). Germline V gene data show CDR1 as SGHTA and CDR2 as FQGNSA. The CDR3 is 14 amino acids. Trimming cost V 6 bases and J 4 bases, with 12 bases left between them. CDR3 amino acids: CASSSWGLNEKLFF. CDR3 in DNA: TGTGCCAGCAGTTCCTGGGGCCTTAATGAAAAACTGTTTTTT.

This clone has a single count. The rearrangement links TRBV29-1 to TRBJ1-5, with D perhaps TRBD1 (5 bases). The CDR3 covers 17 residues. Germline V CDR1 and CDR2: SQVTM, ANQGSEA. Trimming pared 0 bases from V and 2 bases from J, leaving 17 bases between. The CDR3 region is CSVEDCSTGGGNQPQHF. DNA for the CDR3: TGCAGCGTTGAAGATTGTTCAACGGGGGGGGGCAATCAGCCCCAGCATTTT. Combining the CDR3 with reference TRBV29-1 and TRBJ1-5 gives the whole variable domain SAVISQKPSRDICQRGTSLTIQCQVDSQVTMMFWYRQQPGQSLTLIATANQGSEATYESGFVIDKFPISRPNLTFSTLTVSNMSPEDSSIYLCSVEDCSTGGGNQPQHFGDGTRLSIL.

This clone rates as medium-sized. The V call is TRBV4-3, the J call TRBJ2-1; a possible D gene is TRBD1 (5 bases). CDR1 LGHNA and CDR2 YSLEER come from the germline V gene. V shed 0 bases and J shed 7 bases, with 13 bases lying between them. This CDR3 region has 15 residues. The CDR3 region is CASSQDGQGTNEQFF. CDR3 nucleotide sequence: TGCGCCAGCAGCCAAGATGGCCAGGGTACGAATGAGCAGTTCTTC.

This clone was seen a single time. CDR3 protein: CASRLTRGGLSYEQYF. In DNA, the CDR3 is TGTGCCAGCAGACTTACTAGGGGGGGGCTCTCCTACGAGCAGTACTTC. V usage is TRBV28 and J usage is TRBJ2-7; D may be TRBD2 (7 bases). V lost 6 bases to trimming and J lost 0 bases, with 18 bases between them. The germline V gene has CDR1 MDHEN and CDR2 SYDVKM. The CDR3 totals 16 residues.

This clone has more than one count but fewer than ten. The chain couples TRBV7-9 to TRBJ1-3, with D possibly TRBD1 on 5 matching bases. Trimming shortened V by 2 bases and J by 3 bases, and 8 bases separated the two germline ends. The length of the CDR3 is 14 residues. Per the germline V gene, CDR1 is SEHNR and CDR2 is FQNEAQ (reference sequence). The CDR3 region is CASSLPGLGNTIYF. CDR3 bases: TGTGCCAGCAGCTTACCAGGGCTTGGAAACACCATATATTTT.

The chain joins TRBV5-3 to TRBJ2-7, with 12 bases fitting TRBD1. TRBV5-3 falls under the ORF class, with uncertain function. This CDR3 spans 15 amino acids. Unmatched junction bases numbered 11, after V lost 8 bases and J lost 5 bases. CDR3 nucleotides: TGTGCCAGCAGCAACGCCGGGACAGGGGGCCACGAGCAGTACTTC. Encoded protein: CASSNAGTGGHEQYF.

On this clone itself: The junction departs from the called germline gene at one end, perhaps through a read error. This sequence joins TRBV5-8 and TRBJ1-2, with D possibly matching TRBD1 (5 bases). The CDR3 is 16 residues long. Germline V gene lookup returns CDR1 SGHTS and CDR2 YDEGEE. CDR3 sequence reads: CASSQDSAGPGYGYTF. CDR3 DNA sequence: TGCGCCAGCAGCCAAGATAGTGCGGGGCCGGGGTATGGCTACACCTTC.

The V call is TRBV9, the J call TRBJ1-2, with D perhaps matching TRBD1 (5 bases). V was trimmed by 0 bases and J by 4 bases, leaving 19 bases between them. The CDR3 length is 17 residues. Germline V gives CDR1 SGDLS, CDR2 YYNGEE. The CDR3 here is CASSVDSRAGGSYGYTF. The CDR3 nucleotides read TGTGCCAGCAGCGTAGATTCTCGGGCGGGGGGAAGCTATGGCTACACCTTC.